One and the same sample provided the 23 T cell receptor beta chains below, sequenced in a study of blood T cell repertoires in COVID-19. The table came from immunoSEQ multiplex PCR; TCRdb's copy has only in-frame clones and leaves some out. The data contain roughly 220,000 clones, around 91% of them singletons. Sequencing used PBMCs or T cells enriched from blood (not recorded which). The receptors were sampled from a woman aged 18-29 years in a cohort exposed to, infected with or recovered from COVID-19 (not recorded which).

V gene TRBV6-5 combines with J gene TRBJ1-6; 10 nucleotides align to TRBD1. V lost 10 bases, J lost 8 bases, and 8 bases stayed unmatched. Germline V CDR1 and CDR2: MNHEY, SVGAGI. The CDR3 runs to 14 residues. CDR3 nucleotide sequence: TGTGCCACTAATCGCGGGACAGGGGATTCACCCCTCCACTTT. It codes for CATNRGTGDSPLHF.

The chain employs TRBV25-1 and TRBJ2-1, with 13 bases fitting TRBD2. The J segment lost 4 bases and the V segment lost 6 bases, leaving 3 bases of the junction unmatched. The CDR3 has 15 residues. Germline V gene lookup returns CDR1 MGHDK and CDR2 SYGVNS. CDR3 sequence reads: CASRGLAGDYNEQFF. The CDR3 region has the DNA TGTGCCAGCAGAGGACTAGCGGGAGATTACAATGAGCAGTTCTTC.

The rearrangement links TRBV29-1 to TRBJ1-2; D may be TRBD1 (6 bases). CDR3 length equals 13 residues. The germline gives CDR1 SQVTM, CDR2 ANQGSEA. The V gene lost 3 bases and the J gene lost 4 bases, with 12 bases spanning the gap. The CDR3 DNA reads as TGCAGCGTTGATTCTGGGACAACCTATGGCTACACCTTC. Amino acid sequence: CSVDSGTTYGYTF.

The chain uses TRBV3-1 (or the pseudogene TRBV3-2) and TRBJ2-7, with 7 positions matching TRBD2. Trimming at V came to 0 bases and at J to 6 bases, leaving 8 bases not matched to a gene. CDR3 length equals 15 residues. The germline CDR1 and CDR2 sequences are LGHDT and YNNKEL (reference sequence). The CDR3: CASSQDWSGGGEQYF. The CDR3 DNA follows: TGTGCCAGCAGCCAAGATTGGTCTGGGGGGGGCGAGCAGTACTTC.

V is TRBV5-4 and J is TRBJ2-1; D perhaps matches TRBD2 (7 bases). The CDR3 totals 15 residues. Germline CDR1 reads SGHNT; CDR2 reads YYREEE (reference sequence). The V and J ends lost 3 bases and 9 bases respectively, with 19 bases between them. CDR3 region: CASSSEGGGRLEQFF. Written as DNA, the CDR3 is TGTGCCAGCAGCTCTGAGGGGGGGGGCCGCCTTGAGCAGTTCTTC.

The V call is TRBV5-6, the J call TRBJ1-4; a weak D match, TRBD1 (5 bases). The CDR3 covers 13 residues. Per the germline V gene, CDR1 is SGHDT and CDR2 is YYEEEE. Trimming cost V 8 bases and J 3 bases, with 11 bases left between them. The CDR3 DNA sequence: TGTGCCAGTGGGGCGGGGGCTAATGAAAAACTGTTTTTT. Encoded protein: CASGAGANEKLFF.

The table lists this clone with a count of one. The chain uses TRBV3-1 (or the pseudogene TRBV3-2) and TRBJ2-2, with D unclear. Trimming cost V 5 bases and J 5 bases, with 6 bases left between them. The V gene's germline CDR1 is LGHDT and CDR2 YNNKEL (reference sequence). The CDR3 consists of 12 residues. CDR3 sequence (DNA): TGTGCCAGCAGCACATTGACCGGGGAGCTGTTTTTT. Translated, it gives CASSTLTGELFF.

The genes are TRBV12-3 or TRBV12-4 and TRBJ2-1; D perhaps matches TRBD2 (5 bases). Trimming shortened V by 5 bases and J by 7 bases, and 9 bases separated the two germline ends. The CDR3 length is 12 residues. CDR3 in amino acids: CASSPTRNEQFF. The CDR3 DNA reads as TGTGCCAGCAGTCCTACTAGAAATGAGCAGTTCTTC.

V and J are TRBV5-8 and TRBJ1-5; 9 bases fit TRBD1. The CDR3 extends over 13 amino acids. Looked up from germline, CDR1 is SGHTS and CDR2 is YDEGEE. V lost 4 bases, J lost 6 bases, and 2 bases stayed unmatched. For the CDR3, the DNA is TGTGCCAGCAGCCGACAGGGGGGTCAGCCCCAGCATTTT. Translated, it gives CASSRQGGQPQHF.

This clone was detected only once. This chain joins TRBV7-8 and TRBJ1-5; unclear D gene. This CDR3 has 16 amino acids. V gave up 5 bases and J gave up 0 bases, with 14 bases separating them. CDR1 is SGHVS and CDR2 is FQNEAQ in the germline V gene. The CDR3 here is CASSDSGRASNQPQHF. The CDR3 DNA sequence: TGTGCCAGCAGCGATAGCGGGAGGGCTAGCAATCAGCCCCAGCATTTT.

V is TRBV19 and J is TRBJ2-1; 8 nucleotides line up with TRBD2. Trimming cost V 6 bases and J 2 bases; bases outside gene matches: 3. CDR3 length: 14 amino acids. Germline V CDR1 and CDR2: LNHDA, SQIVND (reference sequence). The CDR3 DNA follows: TGTGCCAGTAGCTCGGGACTAGCCTACAATGAGCAGTTCTTC. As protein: CASSSGLAYNEQFF.

Here the CDR3 DNA reads TGTGCCAGCAAGCGGGGTCCCCAAGAGACCCAGTACTTC. It codes for CASKRGPQETQYF. The chain has TRBV12-3 or TRBV12-4 and TRBJ2-5, with TRBD2 identical over 7 bases. This CDR3 spans 13 amino acids. V was clipped by 7 bases and J by 1 base; unmatched bases: 3.

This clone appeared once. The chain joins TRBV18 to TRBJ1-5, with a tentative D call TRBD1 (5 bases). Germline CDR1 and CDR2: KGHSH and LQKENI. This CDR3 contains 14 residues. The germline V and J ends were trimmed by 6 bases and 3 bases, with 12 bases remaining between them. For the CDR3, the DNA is TGTGCCAGCTCCGAGGGACTGTTCAATCAGCCCCAGCATTTT. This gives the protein CASSEGLFNQPQHF. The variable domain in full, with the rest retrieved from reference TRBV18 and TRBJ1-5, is NAGVMQNPRHLVRRRGQEARLRCSPMKGHSHVYWYRQLPEEGLKFMVYLQKENIIDESGMPKERFSAEFPKEGPSILRIQQVVRGDSAAYFCASSEGLFNQPQHFGDGTRLSIL.

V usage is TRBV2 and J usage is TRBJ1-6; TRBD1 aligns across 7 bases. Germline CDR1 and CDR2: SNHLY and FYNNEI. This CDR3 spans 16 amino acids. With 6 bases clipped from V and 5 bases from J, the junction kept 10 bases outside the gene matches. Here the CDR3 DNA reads TGTGCCAGCAGCCCCTCCCTGACAGGGAATAATTCACCCCTCCACTTT. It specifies CASSPSLTGNNSPLHF.

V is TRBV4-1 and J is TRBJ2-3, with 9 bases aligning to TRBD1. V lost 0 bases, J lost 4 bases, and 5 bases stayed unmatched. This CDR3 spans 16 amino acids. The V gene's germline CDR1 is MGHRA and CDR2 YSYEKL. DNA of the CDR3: TGCGCCAGCAGCCAAGATTTGCGACAGGGGGCAGATACGCAGTATTTT. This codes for CASSQDLRQGADTQYF.

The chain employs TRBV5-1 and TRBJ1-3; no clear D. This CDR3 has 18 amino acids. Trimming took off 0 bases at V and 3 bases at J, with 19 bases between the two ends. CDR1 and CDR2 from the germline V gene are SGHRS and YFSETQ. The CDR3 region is CASSLEFSGPVGGNTIYF. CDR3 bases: TGCGCCAGCAGCTTGGAATTCTCTGGGCCGGTGGGTGGAAACACCATATATTTT.

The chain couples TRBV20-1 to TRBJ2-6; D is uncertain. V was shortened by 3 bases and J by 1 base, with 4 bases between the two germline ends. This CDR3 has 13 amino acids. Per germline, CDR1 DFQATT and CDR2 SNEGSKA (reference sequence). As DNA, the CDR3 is TGCAGTGCTAGTCAGTCTGGGGCCAACGTCCTGACTTTC. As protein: CSASQSGANVLTF.

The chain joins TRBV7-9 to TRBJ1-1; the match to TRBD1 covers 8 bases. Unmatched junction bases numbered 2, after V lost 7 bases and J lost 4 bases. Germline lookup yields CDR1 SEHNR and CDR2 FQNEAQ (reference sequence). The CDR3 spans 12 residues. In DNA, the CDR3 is TGTGCCAGCATCACAGGGGGCACTGAAGCTTTCTTT. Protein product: CASITGGTEAFF.

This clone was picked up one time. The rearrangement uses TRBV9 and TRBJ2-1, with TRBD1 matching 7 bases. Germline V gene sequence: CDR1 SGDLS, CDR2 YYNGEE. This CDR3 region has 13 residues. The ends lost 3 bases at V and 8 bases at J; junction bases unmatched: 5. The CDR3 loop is CASSAHRGHEQFF. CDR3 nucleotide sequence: TGTGCCAGCAGCGCCCACAGGGGTCATGAGCAGTTCTTC.

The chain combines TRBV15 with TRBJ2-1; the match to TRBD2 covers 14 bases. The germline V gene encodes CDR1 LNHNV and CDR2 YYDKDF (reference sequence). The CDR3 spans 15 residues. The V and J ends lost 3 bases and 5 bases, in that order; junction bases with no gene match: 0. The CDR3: CATSRTSGGDNEQFF. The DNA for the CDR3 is TGTGCCACCAGCAGGACTAGCGGGGGGGACAATGAGCAGTTCTTC.

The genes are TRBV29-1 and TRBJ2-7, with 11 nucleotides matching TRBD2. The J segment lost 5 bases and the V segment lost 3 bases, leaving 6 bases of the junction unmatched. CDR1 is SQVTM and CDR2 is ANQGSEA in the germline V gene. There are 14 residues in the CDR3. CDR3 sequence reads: CSVDLAGGPDEQYF. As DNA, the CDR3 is TGCAGCGTTGATTTAGCGGGAGGGCCGGACGAGCAGTACTTC.

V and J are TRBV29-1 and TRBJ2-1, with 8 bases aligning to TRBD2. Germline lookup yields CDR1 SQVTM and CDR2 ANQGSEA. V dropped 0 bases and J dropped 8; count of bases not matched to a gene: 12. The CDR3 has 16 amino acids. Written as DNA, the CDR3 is TGCAGCGTTGAAGATCTTCTGGACGGGGGGGCCGATGAGCAGTTCTTC. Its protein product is CSVEDLLDGGADEQFF.

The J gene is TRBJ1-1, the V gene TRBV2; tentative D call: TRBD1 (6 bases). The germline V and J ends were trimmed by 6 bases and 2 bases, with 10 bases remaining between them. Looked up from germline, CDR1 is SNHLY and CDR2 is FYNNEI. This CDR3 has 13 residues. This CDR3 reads CASRGQTNTEAFF. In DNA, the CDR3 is TGTGCCAGCAGAGGACAGACCAACACTGAAGCTTTCTTT.